One T cell receptor (beta chain) is described in this entry. The CDR3 is made up of 14 amino acids. Between the trimmed V and J ends, which lost 1 base and 9 bases, there was a span of 16 bases. Per germline, CDR1 SGHTA and CDR2 FQGNSA. The sorted-subset replicate PCRs were given around 200 ng DNA, which is about 29,000 T cell genomes. Assay used: immunoSEQ multiplex PCR; TCRdb lists only in-frame clones, some missing. Counted here are more than 2 million clones, roughly 94% occurring once; the ten biggest clones make up around 1.1%. Positively selected for CCR7, the CD45RO-negative cells used as naive CD8 cells excluded terminally differentiated effector memory CD45RA+ cells. This entry comes from a study of shared clonotypes between healthy human individuals.

The genes are TRBV7-2 and TRBJ2-7; D is possibly TRBD2 (6 bases). The clonotype comes from a man aged 18 to 29 in good health. The sample comprised naive CD8+ T cells sorted from blood. The CDR3 is CASSLVWAGPGQYF. CDR3 nucleotide sequence: TGTGCCAGCAGCTTAGTATGGGCGGGACCAGGGCAGTACTTC.